Detailed here is one TCR beta chain. As for treatment: oral pan-JAK inhibitor, 5-10 mg twice daily. This record comes from a study of CD8+ T cells in alopecia areata. Sequencing templates came from extracted RNA that was reverse transcribed into cDNA. Clones were sequenced by immunoSEQ multiplex PCR, and TCRdb holds only the in-frame ones, with some missing. The repertoire has hundreds of thousands of clones, 66% of them found once; the top ten carry 0.95% to 1.5%. The germline V and J ends were trimmed by 2 bases and 8 bases, with 12 bases remaining between them. Germline V gene sequence: CDR1 LGHNA, CDR2 YSLEER. The CDR3 covers 13 residues.

This clonotype was sampled from a human donor with alopecia areata. Sequenced here: CD4+ T cells sorted from blood, sampled around week 42, from a patient treated with tofacitinib. The V call is TRBV4-3, the J call TRBJ1-2; TRBD1 is a possible D gene (6 bases). CDR3: CASSQSGAQGYTF. Here the CDR3 DNA reads TGCGCCAGCAGCCAATCAGGGGCGCAGGGCTACACCTTC.